This T cell receptor (beta chain) comes out of a study of T cells in Graves' hyperthyroidism and ophthalmopathy. V lost 2 bases, J lost 2 bases, and 11 bases stayed unmatched. CDR3 length: 18 amino acids. The germline V gene encodes CDR1 MNHEY and CDR2 SVGEGT. This clonotype was observed many times. RNA transcripts served as the template for amplifying TCR beta CDR3 regions. Researchers ran a first-round RT-PCR on the TCR CDR3 using the HTBI primer set. TCRdb redid the calling of the multiplex PCR reads with MiXCR, one entry per CDR3 protein. The profile covers roughly 250,000 distinct CDR3 sequences, with more than 14% appearing a single time and more than 10% taken by the ten largest.

The chain uses TRBV6-2 or TRBV6-3 and TRBJ2-1; 8 nucleotides match TRBD1. This clonotype was obtained from a woman aged 40-49 years with Graves' hyperthyroidism that later progressed to Graves' ophthalmopathy. Sequencing was performed on blood. The chain's CDR3 is CASSYPLGRTGPYNEQFF. The CDR3 nucleotides are TGTGCCAGCAGTTACCCTTTAGGAAGGACAGGGCCCTACAATGAGCAGTTCTTC.